This T cell receptor (beta chain) was recorded in a study of blood T cell repertoires in COVID-19. Study as a whole: Whether acute or convalescent, the COVID-19 samples came from the United States, Italy and Spain. Sources were T cells, B-cell-depleted T cells, or PBMCs; the material itself was cDNA or gDNA.

In the source study's methods: Nucleated cell counts were estimated from reference gene primer amplification. The repertoire was sequenced with immunoSEQ multiplex PCR; TCRdb's copy has only in-frame clones and lacks some. Clone size and V and J calls were adopted from that table, with D and trimming inferred from the DNA. The sample contains about 190,000 clones, approximately 84% of which appear only once. CDR1 and CDR2 from the germline V gene are SGHRS and YFSETQ. The V gene end was trimmed by 1 base and the J gene end by 0 bases; junction bases not matched to a gene: 3. This CDR3 comprises 16 residues.

Sample: peripheral blood. The chain joins TRBV5-1 to TRBJ2-7, with 11 bases aligning to TRBD2. This TCR was recovered from a woman between 65 and 79 years old with active or convalescent COVID-19. CDR3 amino acids: CASSLSLAGASYEQYF. CDR3 DNA sequence: TGCGCCAGCAGCTTGTCACTAGCGGGGGCCTCCTACGAGCAGTACTTC.